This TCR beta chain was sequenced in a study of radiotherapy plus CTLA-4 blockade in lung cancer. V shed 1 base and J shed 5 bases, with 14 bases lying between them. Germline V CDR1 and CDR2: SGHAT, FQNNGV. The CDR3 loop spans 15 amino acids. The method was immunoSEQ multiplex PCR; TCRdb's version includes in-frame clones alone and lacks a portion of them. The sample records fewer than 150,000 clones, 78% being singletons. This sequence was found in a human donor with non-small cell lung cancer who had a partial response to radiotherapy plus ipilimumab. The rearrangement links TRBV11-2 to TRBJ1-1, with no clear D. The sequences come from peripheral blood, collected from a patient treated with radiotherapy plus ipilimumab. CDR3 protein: CASSLAGQIGTEAFF. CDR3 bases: TGTGCCAGCAGCTTAGCTGGGCAGATTGGTACTGAAGCTTTCTTT.